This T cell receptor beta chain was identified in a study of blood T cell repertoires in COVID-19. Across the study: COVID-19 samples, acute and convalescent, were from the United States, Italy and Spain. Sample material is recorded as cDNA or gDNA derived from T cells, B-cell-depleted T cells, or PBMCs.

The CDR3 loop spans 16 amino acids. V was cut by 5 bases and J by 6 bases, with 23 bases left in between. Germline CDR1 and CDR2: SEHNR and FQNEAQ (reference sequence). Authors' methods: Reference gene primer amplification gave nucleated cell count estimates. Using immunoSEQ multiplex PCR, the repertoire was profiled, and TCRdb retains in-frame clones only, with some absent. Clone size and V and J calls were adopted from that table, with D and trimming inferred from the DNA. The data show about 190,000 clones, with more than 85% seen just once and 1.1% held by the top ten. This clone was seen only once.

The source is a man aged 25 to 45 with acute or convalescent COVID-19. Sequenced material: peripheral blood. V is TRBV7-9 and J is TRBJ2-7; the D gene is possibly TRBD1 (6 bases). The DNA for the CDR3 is TGTGCCAGCAGCCGCGTTTTGTCCGGGACATTAGGCGAGCAGTACTTC. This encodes CASSRVLSGTLGEQYF.